Presented here are 9 T cell receptor beta chains from one specimen sequenced in a study of beta chain features in type 1 diabetes. Study outcomes and limitations: Shortening that was moderate but significant affected the TCRB CDR3s of Type 1 diabetes patients in all four CD4+ subsets.

Of the isolated RNA, all was reverse transcribed, and so the sequenced material was expressed TCRB transcripts. Produced via immunoSEQ multiplex PCR; TCRdb's table is partial and in-frame only. This sample has 500,000 to 850,000 clones; roughly an eighth occur once, and the top ten carry 0.04%. No antigen has been assigned to these receptors. The sequencing sample was made of naive CD4+ T cells from blood. Source of these receptors: a man aged 18 to 30 with type 1 diabetes.

This chain connects TRBV7-9 to TRBJ2-3, with 11 bases that match TRBD2. CDR3 length equals 16 residues. J was trimmed by 2 bases and V by 5 bases; bases with no gene match: 6. Germline lookup yields CDR1 SEHNR and CDR2 FQNEAQ (reference sequence). Here the CDR3 reads CASSPGLAAYTDTQYF. Written as DNA, the CDR3 is TGTGCCAGCAGCCCGGGACTAGCGGCGTACACAGATACGCAGTATTTT.

V and J are TRBV7-2 and TRBJ1-5; D call uncertain. Trimming pared 3 bases from V and 1 base from J, leaving 7 bases between. This CDR3 region has 14 residues. CDR1 is SGHTA and CDR2 is FQGNSA in the germline V gene. This CDR3 reads CASSFDGSNQPQHF. The CDR3 DNA follows: TGTGCCAGCAGCTTCGACGGCAGCAATCAGCCCCAGCATTTT.

This clone was detected ten times or more. The chain carries TRBV28 and TRBJ2-6; D unclear. V was clipped by 10 bases and J by 2 bases, with 6 bases between them. This CDR3 contains 12 residues. Germline CDR1 is MDHEN and CDR2 is SYDVKM. DNA of the CDR3: TGTGCCATCCTTACTGGGGCCAACGTCCTGACTTTC. Protein product: CAILTGANVLTF.

This clone was seen only a few times. The rearrangement joins TRBV6-1 to TRBJ2-4, with 8 nucleotides matching TRBD1. V trimming: 3 bases; J trimming: 1 base; junction bases outside the gene matches: 2. This CDR3 is built from 15 residues. Germline CDR1 MNHNS, CDR2 SASEGT. CDR3 protein: CASSDRQGAKNIQYF. The CDR3, as DNA: TGTGCCAGCAGTGATCGACAGGGGGCCAAAAACATTCAGTACTTC.

Details on this clone: Other nucleotide sequences in the sample specify the same CDR3. This rearrangement joins TRBV29-1 to TRBJ1-1; D remains unclear. V was clipped by 6 bases and J by 4 bases, with 12 bases between them. Germline V gene data show CDR1 as SQVTM and CDR2 as ANQGSEA. The CDR3 consists of 12 residues. The CDR3, as DNA: TGCAGCGTCAGGACGGGATCCACTGAAGCTTTCTTT. It yields the protein CSVRTGSTEAFF.

In this sample, this clone turned up a few times. The chain links TRBV7-2 to TRBJ1-2, with 8 bases identical to TRBD1. The CDR3 extends over 16 amino acids. CDR1 and CDR2 (germline): SGHTA, FQGNSA. Trimming at V came to 6 bases and at J to 5 bases, leaving 14 bases not matched to a gene. The CDR3 protein is CASSRTDRGLQYGYTF. The CDR3 region has the DNA TGTGCCAGCAGTCGAACCGACAGGGGTTTACAGTATGGCTACACCTTC.

The V call is TRBV7-6, the J call TRBJ2-1; D call uncertain. The germline V gene has CDR1 SGHVS and CDR2 FNYEAQ. Trimming removed 5 bases at V and 10 bases at J, with 21 bases between. The CDR3 totals 15 residues. In DNA form, the CDR3 reads TGTGCCAGCAGCCCCGAGGAGACTCTCCTCAGGGAGCAGTTCTTC. It specifies CASSPEETLLREQFF.

The chain carries TRBV30 and TRBJ2-3, with no clear D. Trimming pared 1 base from V and 1 base from J, leaving 12 bases between. The CDR3 runs 15 residues. Germline loops: CDR1 GTSNPN, CDR2 SVGIG (reference sequence). The DNA of the CDR3 is TGTGCCTGGAGTGGGGTACCTCTACGCACAGATACGCAGTATTTT. Amino acids: CAWSGVPLRTDTQYF.

V usage is TRBV5-1 and J usage is TRBJ1-1, with D perhaps TRBD1 (6 bases). Germline CDR1 SGHRS, CDR2 YFSETQ. V was clipped by 4 bases and J by 1 base, with 17 bases between them. This CDR3 has 16 residues. CDR3 nucleotide sequence: TGCGCCAGCAGCCCGAACGCTGGGACACCGAACACTGAAGCTTTCTTT. It encodes CASSPNAGTPNTEAFF.